This is a list of T cell receptor beta chains from one sample in a study of T cell responses to AZD1222 COVID-19 vaccine. Generated by immunoSEQ multiplex PCR, the TCRdb table keeps only in-frame clones and is missing some. The table lists 180,000 or so clones, roughly 94% of them singletons, with approximately 0.6% in the top ten. The sample consisted of peripheral blood, taken on day 0 of AZD1222 vaccination. The source is an adult in good health. Both conserved end residues are trimmed from each CDR3.

cdr3_aa,v_call,cdr3_length,j_call
ASSEGSDGYT,TRBV2,10,TRBJ1-2
ASRGRGRDEKLF,TRBV27,12,TRBJ1-4
ASSLGGDSPLH,TRBV18,11,TRBJ1-6
ASSLMDPGASPLH,TRBV27,13,TRBJ1-6
AISDRGNEDTEAF,TRBV10-3,13,TRBJ1-1
ASSARTYTDTQY,TRBV2,12,TRBJ2-3
ASSFGRATEAF,TRBV27,11,TRBJ1-1
ASSIGQGTEAF,TRBV19,11,TRBJ1-1
ASSVVWGTDTQY,TRBV9,12,TRBJ2-3
ASSLCNQPQH,TRBV21-1,10,TRBJ1-5
ASSPQWGYGYT,TRBV5-5,11,TRBJ1-2
ASSLDREASGYT,TRBV6-5,12,TRBJ1-2
ASSQDNLAGPSEQF,TRBV4-2,14,TRBJ2-1
AISESRDRREAF,TRBV10-3,12,TRBJ1-1
ASSLLDGGSGNTIY,TRBV5-1,14,TRBJ1-3
ASSTRDRVQETQY,TRBV5-4,13,TRBJ2-5
ASSVLGQPQH,TRBV2,10,TRBJ1-5
ASSWATSLPRLYNEQF,TRBV27,16,TRBJ2-1
ATSRYWDGQETQY,TRBV15,13,TRBJ2-5
ASTRAEGQRSHEQY,TRBV13,14,TRBJ2-7
ASSQPIYGEELF,TRBV5-8,12,TRBJ1-4
ASSEEPRLT,TRBV6-1,9,TRBJ2-6
ASLYVDTQY,TRBV28,9,TRBJ2-3
ASSQRQGANSNQPQH,TRBV4-1,15,TRBJ1-5
ASSQEGGDRAFSAQH,TRBV4-1,15,TRBJ1-5
ASSQDLGFWSYNEQF,TRBV14,15,TRBJ2-1
ASSGKDWRGYT,TRBV9,11,TRBJ1-2
ASIGSDRGISYT,TRBV28,12,TRBJ1-2
ASSLGLPLNTEAF,TRBV7-9,13,TRBJ1-1
AQSGTRNSPLH,TRBV30,11,TRBJ1-6
ASSPRTSGLYEQY,TRBV3-1/TRBV3-2,13,TRBJ2-7
ASSLGTGGQYGYT,TRBV11-2,13,TRBJ1-2
ASSLVPGRDYEQY,TRBV7-8,13,TRBJ2-7
ASSLEGLSYNEQF,TRBV5-1,13,TRBJ2-1
ATSDLAGLQETQY,TRBV24-1,13,TRBJ2-5
ASSSTGQLNYEQY,TRBV6-5,13,TRBJ2-7
ASKGSEKLF,TRBV12-3/TRBV12-4,9,TRBJ1-4
ATFPGQSSYNSPLH,TRBV10-3,14,TRBJ1-6
AWSVGQEGSPLH,TRBV30,12,TRBJ1-6
ASSIGDRVVSQPQH,TRBV19,14,TRBJ1-5
ASSGRVAADNEQF,TRBV9,13,TRBJ2-1
ASSLDQSGLAGAREQY,TRBV11-2,16,TRBJ2-7
ASSQGVRDRVSNEQF,TRBV4-1,15,TRBJ2-1
ASSLGVRSTFYGYT,TRBV5-8,14,TRBJ1-2
ASSTVEGGPGTQY,TRBV13,13,TRBJ2-5
ASSAIGGGATEAF,TRBV28,13,TRBJ1-1
ASSRGGLGRNTEAF,TRBV19,14,TRBJ1-1
ASSVGANYGYT,TRBV9,11,TRBJ1-2
ASTTGTGVNYGYT,TRBV28,13,TRBJ1-2
ASTIDPNYGYT,TRBV28,11,TRBJ1-2